This TCR beta chain was profiled in a study of Graves' ophthalmopathy and Graves' hyperthyroidism. RNA served as the template for amplifying TCR beta CDR3 regions. RT-PCR in the first round used HTBI primers; a second-round multiplex PCR followed. TCRdb ran MiXCR on the multiplex PCR reads and lists one entry per CDR3 protein. The repertoire holds over a million distinct CDR3 sequences, with less than 45% as singletons. CDR1 and CDR2 (germline): MGHDK, SYGVNS. The CDR3 contains 15 residues. V was trimmed by 5 bases and J by 6 bases, leaving 17 bases between them. Sequencing was done on a sample of peripheral blood or thyroid tissue (not recorded which). The origin of this receptor is an adult man with Graves' hyperthyroidism. The rearrangement links TRBV25-1 to TRBJ1-5, with D maybe TRBD1 (5 bases). The CDR3 DNA follows: TGTGCCAGCAGTTTGGTTTGGCAGGGTGGTCAGCCCCAGCATTTT. Translation: CASSLVWQGGQPQHF.